These T cell receptor beta chains were read from a single sample in a study of blood T cell repertoires in COVID-19. Profiled with immunoSEQ multiplex PCR; TCRdb holds only in-frame clones, not every one. The data contain some 110,000 clones, roughly 84% of them singletons. The sample was peripheral blood. These receptors originate from a woman aged 70 to 79 with acute or convalescent COVID-19. Both conserved end residues are trimmed from each CDR3. A D gene is named only where the DNA matches it firmly. Clone size is shown for a subset of rows, as once, few, many or a class of expanded clone.

-	TRBD1	TRBV5-4	TRBJ2-3	ASSRDSRTDTQY
-	-	TRBV7-2	TRBJ1-1	ASRIGGNTEAF
-	TRBD1	TRBV5-1	TRBJ2-1	ASGQGDNEQF
-	-	TRBV28	TRBJ1-2	ASSVRGIYGYT
-	TRBD2	TRBV20-1	TRBJ2-1	SASAQMPLADYNEQF
-	-	TRBV21-1	TRBJ2-3	ASREPSGRSSTDTQY
-	TRBD1	TRBV3-1/TRBV3-2	TRBJ1-1	ASSQGHRGLAF
-	TRBD2	TRBV18	TRBJ2-7	ASSPAGRALSGVREQY
-	TRBD2	TRBV14	TRBJ2-1	ASSQDVAGTSGRGEQF
-	-	TRBV11-2	TRBJ1-1	ASSSYMNTEAF
-	TRBD2	TRBV7-9	TRBJ2-5	ASSSPGLAEIGTQY
-	-	TRBV2	TRBJ2-5	ASSAVVQETQY
once	-	TRBV11-2	TRBJ2-7	ASSLEWGHATYEQY
-	-	TRBV30	TRBJ1-3	ACLRVLNTIY
-	TRBD1	TRBV5-1	TRBJ1-2	ASSSRTGTGRHGYT
-	-	TRBV2	TRBJ1-2	ASKAGAYGYT
-	TRBD1	TRBV18	TRBJ2-7	ASSPGAGGGRASYEQY
few	TRBD2	TRBV7-3	TRBJ2-7	ASSLTSGVSYEQY
-	TRBD1	TRBV7-3	TRBJ1-1	ASSWGQGDTEAF
-	TRBD1	TRBV6-5	TRBJ2-2	ASSPDRGTGELF
-	TRBD1	TRBV30	TRBJ1-4	AWSVQGTGKNEKLF
-	-	TRBV3-1/TRBV3-2	TRBJ1-3	ASSHSISGNTIY
-	-	TRBV5-1	TRBJ2-5	ASSLDRVDGTQY
-	-	TRBV2	TRBJ2-7	ASRPRGSDSYEQY
-	-	TRBV5-1	TRBJ1-2	ASSPRGGKDGYT
-	TRBD1	TRBV6-5	TRBJ1-4	ASNRQGANEKLF
few	-	TRBV3-1/TRBV3-2	TRBJ2-1	ASSQAGGRYNEQF
-	-	TRBV11-1	TRBJ1-1	ASSSRFVNTEAF
-	-	TRBV14	TRBJ1-1	ASSQVRGTEAF
-	-	TRBV7-6	TRBJ2-7	ASSSEAGAEYEQY
-	TRBD2	TRBV5-1	TRBJ2-7	ASSLEGGRAGRNEQY
-	TRBD2	TRBV30	TRBJ2-1	AWKGSGKVNEQF